These 2 T cell receptor beta chains were all obtained from the same sample, sequenced in a study of cytomegalovirus exposure and HLA in healthy donors. Both 60 Vbeta primers and 13 Jbeta primers went into the PCR. The assay was immunoSEQ multiplex PCR, and TCRdb's table has in-frame clones only and misses some. In the table there are 95,000 to 100,000 clones, about 80% of which are singletons. The sequenced sample consisted of PBMCs. These receptors came from a man in his forties or fifties in good health and CMV-seronegative.

The genes are TRBV10-2 and TRBJ1-2; possible D gene TRBD1, 5 bases. V lost 2 bases and J 10 bases, leaving 11 bases between the germline ends. The CDR3 runs to 12 residues. CDR1 and CDR2 (germline): WSHSY, SAAADI. The DNA for the CDR3 is TGCGCCAGCAGTGAGCAGGGTATGGACTACACCTTC. It translates to CASSEQGMDYTF.

This sequence joins TRBV6-5 and TRBJ1-2; the D gene is possibly TRBD1 (5 bases). This CDR3 contains 16 residues. Germline CDR1 MNHEY, CDR2 SVGAGI. V was cut by 4 bases and J by 8 bases, with 23 bases left in between. This CDR3 reads CASSSGHAPSFRGYTF. As DNA, the CDR3 is TGTGCCAGCAGTTCCGGACATGCCCCGAGTTTTCGGGGCTACACCTTC.